The 18 T cell receptor beta chains below all came from one sample that was sequenced in a study of identical twins. TCRdb re-analysed the 5' RACE reads in MiXCR, keeping a single row per CDR3 protein. Here the sample spans about 190,000 distinct CDR3 sequences, 15% being singletons. The same sample was also studied in work on T cells expressing NK-cell markers.

Sequenced: CD8+ T cells sorted from blood. These receptor sequences come from a woman in her late teens or twenties in good health.

The rearrangement uses TRBV9 and TRBJ2-5; D not resolved. Deletions cut 0 bases from V and 0 bases from J, with 9 bases between. Per the germline V gene, CDR1 is SGDLS and CDR2 is YYNGEE. This CDR3 region has 15 residues. The CDR3 DNA follows: TGTGCCAGCAGCGTAGGTGGAAGGTACCAAGAGACCCAGTACTTC. Translating it yields CASSVGGRYQETQYF.

V gene TRBV7-6 combines with J gene TRBJ1-4; 7 bases are a match to TRBD1. Germline values: CDR1 SGHVS, CDR2 FNYEAQ. The ends lost 5 bases at V and 8 bases at J; junction bases unmatched: 8. The CDR3 runs 14 residues. The CDR3 nucleotides are TGTGCCAGCAGCCAGGGGGGGGACGGGGAAAAACTGTTTTTT. Translation: CASSQGGDGEKLFF.

This clonotype came up a few times. This chain joins TRBV20-1 and TRBJ1-1; D gene ambiguous. Trimming took off 2 bases at V and 3 bases at J, with 7 bases between the two ends. There are 12 residues in the CDR3. CDR1 and CDR2 (germline): DFQATT, SNEGSKA (reference sequence). CDR3 nucleotides: TGCAGTGCTAGAAATCAGGACACTGAAGCTTTCTTT. Encoded protein: CSARNQDTEAFF.

This clonotype showed up many times. The chain recombines TRBV12-3 or TRBV12-4 with TRBJ2-7; 10 bases agree with TRBD1. The trim removed 6 bases at V and 6 bases at J, leaving 8 bases unmatched. There are 14 residues in the CDR3. CDR3 residues: CASSYGTGELEQYF. CDR3 bases: TGTGCCAGCAGCTACGGGACAGGGGAGCTCGAGCAGTACTTC.

The table lists this clonotype with a few counts. This chain uses TRBV10-3 with TRBJ2-7; D possibly matches TRBD1 or TRBD2 (5 bases each). This CDR3 spans 13 amino acids. The germline V and J ends were trimmed by 1 base and 8 bases, with 12 bases remaining between them. In germline, CDR1 is ENHRY, CDR2 SYGVKD. The chain's CDR3 is CAISEWGTIKQYF. The CDR3 DNA is TGTGCCATCAGTGAGTGGGGGACGATCAAGCAGTACTTC.

The V call is TRBV10-3, the J call TRBJ2-3; 9 positions match TRBD1. The germline V gene encodes CDR1 ENHRY and CDR2 SYGVKD. Losses at the gene ends were 3 bases for V and 3 bases for J; bases not matched to a gene: 10. CDR3 size: 17 residues. The CDR3, as DNA: TGTGCCATCAGTGACGGACAGGGGAAACAACGGACAGATACGCAGTATTTT. The encoded protein is CAISDGQGKQRTDTQYF.

This clonotype was counted a few times. The chain is built from TRBV27 and TRBJ1-1, with D uncertain. The CDR3 is 14 amino acids. The germline V gene has CDR1 MNHEY and CDR2 SMNVEV (reference sequence). With 8 bases removed from V and 1 base from J, the gap between germline ends came to 14 bases. The DNA of the CDR3 is TGTGCCAGCTCACTCTGGCCAGGGAACACTGAAGCTTTCTTT. Protein product: CASSLWPGNTEAFF.

This clonotype was picked up a small number of times. The chain recombines TRBV29-1 with TRBJ1-2, with 7 bases that match TRBD1. Germline V gene lookup returns CDR1 SQVTM and CDR2 ANQGSEA. Trimming cost V 4 bases and J 2 bases; bases outside gene matches: 10. The CDR3 consists of 15 residues. The CDR3 sequence is CSVVVRETGNYGYTF. For the CDR3, the DNA is TGCAGCGTTGTGGTTAGGGAGACAGGGAACTATGGCTACACCTTC.

The V and J genes are TRBV29-1 and TRBJ2-7; D call uncertain. Germline V CDR1 and CDR2: SQVTM, ANQGSEA. CDR3 size: 14 residues. V was cut by 0 bases and J by 2 bases, with 11 bases left in between. The CDR3 nucleotides read TGCAGCGTTGAAGATCCTGGGTCGACCTACGAGCAGTACTTC. Amino acid sequence: CSVEDPGSTYEQYF.

This clonotype was observed a few times. The V and J genes are TRBV9 and TRBJ2-1; 12 bases fit TRBD2. V lost 0 bases and J lost 8; bases outside the gene matches: 6. Looked up from germline, CDR1 is SGDLS and CDR2 is YYNGEE. This CDR3 comprises 16 residues. CDR3 sequence reads: CASSVGLAGDLDEQFF. CDR3 DNA sequence: TGTGCCAGCAGCGTAGGACTAGCGGGAGATTTGGATGAGCAGTTCTTC.

This clonotype appeared a few times. The rearrangement uses TRBV29-1 and TRBJ2-7; TRBD1 matches 7 bases. The germline gives CDR1 SQVTM, CDR2 ANQGSEA. The CDR3 covers 12 residues. Unmatched junction bases numbered 8, after V lost 6 bases and J lost 6 bases. The CDR3 DNA reads as TGCAGCGTGACAGGGTCGGCAAGCGAGCAGTACTTC. This translates into CSVTGSASEQYF.

The rearrangement uses TRBV9 and TRBJ1-1; D is perhaps TRBD1 (5 bases). The germline V and J ends were trimmed by 3 bases and 5 bases, with 14 bases remaining between them. The CDR3 runs 14 residues. The germline CDR1 and CDR2 sequences are SGDLS and YYNGEE. The CDR3 here is CASSGGGTYTEAFF. The CDR3 nucleotides read TGTGCCAGCAGCGGGGGGGGTACTTATACTGAAGCTTTCTTT. Based on the CDR3 plus reference TRBV9 and TRBJ1-1, the full variable domain is DSGVTQTPKHLITATGQRVTLRCSPRSGDLSVYWYQQSLDQGLQFLIQYYNGEERAKGNILERFSAQQFPDLHSELNLSSLELGDSALYFCASSGGGTYTEAFFGQGTRLTVV.

This chain links TRBV7-2 with TRBJ2-7, with a possible D match to TRBD2 (6 bases). The V gene lost 1 base and the J gene lost 4 bases, with 14 bases spanning the gap. CDR1 is SGHTA, CDR2 FQGNSA, per germline. The CDR3 is made up of 15 amino acids. DNA of the CDR3: TGTGCCAGCAGCTTAGTGGGGGGAGCCCATTACGAGCAGTACTTC. Its protein product is CASSLVGGAHYEQYF.

The sample holds many counts of this clonotype. This chain links TRBV11-2 with TRBJ2-2, with D possibly being TRBD2 (6 bases). The germline CDR1 and CDR2 sequences are SGHAT and FQNNGV. Between the trimmed V and J ends, which lost 6 bases and 5 bases, there was a span of 22 bases. The CDR3 extends over 17 amino acids. CDR3 sequence reads: CASSHLEGFRLTGELFF. The DNA for the CDR3 is TGTGCCAGCAGTCATTTGGAGGGGTTTCGGCTAACCGGGGAGCTGTTTTTT.

V and J are TRBV16 and TRBJ2-3, with D perhaps TRBD2 (6 bases). Germline-derived CDR1 and CDR2 are KGHSY and FQNENV. This CDR3 contains 12 residues. Trimming shortened V by 8 bases and J by 5 bases, and 11 bases separated the two germline ends. The CDR3 coding sequence is TGTGCCAGCGTGGGGACTGGAGATACGCAGTATTTT. As protein: CASVGTGDTQYF.

This chain uses TRBV20-1 with TRBJ2-3, with 7 bases lining up with TRBD2. V lost 0 bases to trimming and J lost 4 bases; unmatched junction nucleotides: 16. Germline CDR1 DFQATT, CDR2 SNEGSKA (reference sequence). This CDR3 comprises 18 residues. The CDR3 DNA sequence: TGCAGTGCTAGAGATAAACCCCCGCTAGGAGCGGGGCCAGATACGCAGTATTTT. Its protein is CSARDKPPLGAGPDTQYF.

This clonotype was seen a few times. The genes are TRBV6-2 or TRBV6-3 and TRBJ2-1; D could derive from TRBD1 or TRBD2 (5 bases each). Trimming took 7 bases from V and 0 from J, leaving 22 bases between them. The CDR3 extends over 18 amino acids. Germline CDR1 MNHEY, CDR2 SVGEGT. CDR3 bases: TGTGCCAGCACTTTGCCTCTTACGGGGCCTAGCTCCTACAATGAGCAGTTCTTC. Protein: CASTLPLTGPSSYNEQFF.

The V call is TRBV5-1, the J call TRBJ2-1; D is perhaps TRBD2 (6 bases). Germline lookup yields CDR1 SGHRS and CDR2 YFSETQ. The CDR3 loop spans 11 amino acids. V lost 3 bases and J 8 bases, leaving 6 bases between the germline ends. CDR3 bases: TGCGCCAGCAGCTGGGGGGATGAGCAGTTCTTC. This translates into CASSWGDEQFF.